The 17 T cell receptor beta chains below were found in one sample sequenced in a study of Ad26.COV2.S vaccination and SARS-CoV-2 variants. TCRdb's copy holds only in-frame clones and misses some; the assay was immunoSEQ multiplex PCR. The sample holds some 340,000 clones, roughly 86% seen once. Stated treatment: 15 to 20 received Ad26.COV2.S at low or high dose, single or two shots; 5 received placebo; per-sample allocation not given. Day 63 following the first vaccine or placebo injection was when the samples were taken. Material: peripheral blood, obtained in a trial of Ad26.COV2.S vaccine versus placebo. The source is a person aged 18 to 59 who received the Ad26.COV2.S COVID-19 vaccine or a placebo.

V and J are TRBV18 and TRBJ1-1, with D unclear. Germline V CDR1 and CDR2: KGHSH, LQKENI. The ends were cut back, 2 bases at V and 3 bases at J, with 10 bases in the middle. This CDR3 has 14 amino acids. The CDR3 region is CASSPSGLDTEAFF. CDR3 nucleotides: TGTGCCAGCTCACCAAGCGGGTTGGACACTGAAGCTTTCTTT.

This chain uses TRBV12-3 or TRBV12-4 with TRBJ2-5, with D hard to call. Trimming stripped 5 bases from V and 1 base from J, with 8 bases between. This CDR3 region has 13 residues. The CDR3 protein is CASSRHGQETQYF. CDR3 nucleotides: TGTGCCAGCAGTCGGCACGGCCAAGAGACCCAGTACTTC.

The V gene is TRBV30, the J gene TRBJ1-5, with TRBD1 identical over 8 bases. The length of the CDR3 is 15 residues. Losses at the gene ends were 0 bases for V and 5 bases for J; bases not matched to a gene: 6. CDR1 and CDR2 (germline): GTSNPN, SVGIG (reference sequence). The CDR3 is CAWSVAGGAYQPQHF. CDR3 sequence (DNA): TGTGCCTGGAGTGTAGCAGGGGGCGCGTATCAGCCCCAGCATTTT.

The rearrangement links TRBV19 to TRBJ1-2, with unresolved D. The germline V gene encodes CDR1 LNHDA and CDR2 SQIVND (reference sequence). CDR3 length equals 11 residues. Trimming stripped 7 bases from V and 2 bases from J, with 5 bases between. The CDR3 reads CASIKNYGYTF. The CDR3 DNA is TGTGCCAGTATCAAAAACTATGGCTACACCTTC.

This chain links TRBV9 with TRBJ2-1; tentative D call: TRBD1 (5 bases). Germline V gives CDR1 SGDLS, CDR2 YYNGEE. This CDR3 has 15 residues. V lost 0 bases to trimming and J lost 4 bases, with 11 bases between them. CDR3 DNA sequence: TGTGCCAGCAGCGTAGGAGACAGATTATACAATGAGCAGTTCTTC. Translation: CASSVGDRLYNEQFF.

The chain is built from TRBV5-1 and TRBJ2-2; tentative D call: TRBD2 (6 bases). The CDR3 sequence is 16 residues long. The germline V gene has CDR1 SGHRS and CDR2 YFSETQ. Trimming removed 0 bases from V and 0 bases from J, with 9 bases in between. As DNA, the CDR3 is TGCGCCAGCAGCTTGGGCGGGGTATCGAACACCGGGGAGCTGTTTTTT. Protein product: CASSLGGVSNTGELFF.

The CDR3 DNA reads as TGTGCCAGCAGCCAACCGGGACTAGGGTCAGATACGCAGTATTTT. Translation gives CASSQPGLGSDTQYF. The chain carries TRBV7-2 and TRBJ2-3, with TRBD2 matching 8 bases. V shed 5 bases and J 4 bases; nucleotides not matched to a gene: 8. The CDR3 totals 15 residues. Germline V lookup: CDR1 SGHTA, CDR2 FQGNSA. Full variable domain (remainder filled in from reference TRBV7-2 and TRBJ2-3): GAGVSQSPSNKVTEKGKDVELRCDPISGHTALYWYRQSLGQGLEFLIYFQGNSAPDKSGLPSDRFSAERTGGSVSTLTIQRTQQEDSAVYLCASSQPGLGSDTQYFGPGTRLTVL.

This CDR3 is CASSQDRGGTEAFF. The DNA for the CDR3 is TGCGCCAGCAGCCAAGATCGTGGAGGAACTGAAGCTTTCTTT. This chain joins TRBV4-3 and TRBJ1-1; D gene uncertain. The germline V and J ends were trimmed by 0 bases and 5 bases, with 10 bases remaining between them. The CDR3 extends over 14 amino acids. Germline V gives CDR1 LGHNA, CDR2 YSLEER.

This clone has only one observation. The chain recombines TRBV3-1 (or the pseudogene TRBV3-2) with TRBJ1-4, with D possibly being TRBD1 (6 bases). Germline V gene lookup returns CDR1 LGHDT and CDR2 YNNKEL (reference sequence). This CDR3 region has 15 residues. Trimming took 4 bases from V and 4 from J, leaving 13 bases between them. In nucleotides, the CDR3 is TGTGCCAGCAGCCGCGTCGTAGGGGGTAATGAAAAACTGTTTTTT. Translated, it gives CASSRVVGGNEKLFF.

This clone was seen a handful of times. The V and J genes are TRBV10-3 and TRBJ2-7; 7 bases align to TRBD1. In germline, CDR1 is ENHRY, CDR2 SYGVKD. The CDR3 length is 16 residues. V gave up 6 bases and J gave up 1 base; unmatched junction bases: 12. As DNA, the CDR3 is TGTGCCATCAGCGACCGGGACAGAGGACCTTCCTACGAGCAGTACTTC. This translates into CAISDRDRGPSYEQYF.

This clone was recorded once. This rearrangement joins TRBV30 to TRBJ1-1, with a possible D match to TRBD1 (5 bases). Trimming removed 1 base from V and 5 bases from J, with 8 bases in between. Germline CDR1 reads GTSNPN; CDR2 reads SVGIG (reference sequence). The CDR3 consists of 12 residues. Written as DNA, the CDR3 is TGTGCCTGGAGTGGCTGGGGGACTGAAGCTTTCTTT. Its translation is CAWSGWGTEAFF. Variable domain in full (rest from reference TRBV30 and TRBJ1-1): SQTIHQWPATLVQPVGSPLSLECTVEGTSNPNLYWYRQAAGRGLQLLFYSVGIGQISSEVPQNLSASRPQDRQFILSSKKLLLSDSGFYLCAWSGWGTEAFFGQGTRLTVV.

This chain connects TRBV19 to TRBJ1-1, with TRBD1 as a possible D gene (5 bases). Germline assignment: CDR1 LNHDA and CDR2 SQIVND (reference sequence). The CDR3 contains 16 residues. The germline V and J ends were trimmed by 7 bases and 4 bases, with 22 bases remaining between them. CDR3 nucleotide sequence: TGTGCCAGTATCAGGGCATCGGGCCGAGGAACCACTGAAGCTTTCTTT. Translating it yields CASIRASGRGTTEAFF.

CDR3 amino acids: CASSHGVYGSNGELFF. CDR3 DNA: TGTGCCAGCAGCCATGGAGTCTATGGGTCGAACGGGGAGCTGTTTTTT. The chain links TRBV7-3 to TRBJ2-2; D call uncertain. The germline V and J ends were trimmed by 5 bases and 7 bases, with 20 bases remaining between them. CDR3 length: 16 residues. CDR1 and CDR2 from the germline V gene are SGHTA and FQGTGA.

This sequence joins TRBV18 and TRBJ1-6, with D possibly matching TRBD1 (6 bases). With 4 bases removed from V and 3 bases from J, the gap between germline ends came to 16 bases. There are 17 residues in the CDR3. In germline, CDR1 is KGHSH, CDR2 LQKENI. DNA of the CDR3: TGTGCCAGCTCACAATACCAGGGGTTAAACTATAATTCACCCCTCCACTTT. As protein: CASSQYQGLNYNSPLHF.

The rearrangement uses TRBV21-1 and TRBJ2-7; the table's D gene call, TRBD1, was not cross checked with the DNA. TRBV21-1 is annotated as a pseudogene. The CDR3 runs to 12 residues. The CDR3: CASSLETGRRNF. Written as DNA, the CDR3 is TGTGCCAGCAGCCTGGAGACAGGTCGGCGCAACTTC.

This rearrangement joins TRBV6-5 to TRBJ1-1; no firm D call. This CDR3 spans 13 amino acids. The germline CDR1 and CDR2 sequences are MNHEY and SVGAGI. The V end was cut by 6 bases, the J end by 4 bases, with 12 bases between. CDR3 residues: CASRRIAITEAFF. The DNA for the CDR3 is TGTGCCAGCAGACGTATAGCGATCACTGAAGCTTTCTTT.

V usage is TRBV7-8 and J usage is TRBJ1-1; perhaps TRBD1 as D (5 bases). With 3 bases removed from V and 7 bases from J, the gap between germline ends came to 9 bases. Germline V CDR1 and CDR2: SGHVS, FQNEAQ. There are 12 residues in the CDR3. CDR3 nucleotides: TGTGCCAGCAGCTTGATGAGGGGTGAAGCTTTCTTT. Amino acid sequence: CASSLMRGEAFF.